This T cell receptor (beta chain) stems from a study of Graves' ophthalmopathy and Graves' hyperthyroidism. This clonotype was seen only a few times. The antigen is unknown. Amplifying from RNA transcripts, the study obtained TCR beta CDR3 regions. First-round RT-PCR used HTBI primers; second-round multiplex PCR followed. TCRdb re-called the multiplex PCR reads with MiXCR, one entry per CDR3 protein. The data contain over a million distinct CDR3 sequences, 36% of them singletons. Whole-study findings and limits: Sensitivity of 87.88% and specificity of less than 82% were achieved when a 13-signature model separated ophthalmopathy from stable hyperthyroidism. Most thyroid-expanded clonotypes exceeding 0.001 frequency were also found in blood.

This CDR3 has 18 amino acids. After removal of 3 bases from V and 6 bases from J, the junction contained 10 bases not matched to a gene. The V gene's germline CDR1 is LGHNA and CDR2 YSLEER. Recruitment covered hyperthyroidism patients aged 18 to 65 whose new diagnosis was of under 2 months' duration. This receptor was obtained from an adult man with Graves' hyperthyroidism. The V call is TRBV4-3, the J call TRBJ2-5, with 16 positions matching TRBD2. Sequenced input: peripheral blood or thyroid tissue (not recorded which). This chain's CDR3 is CASSQEKGTSGRAKTQYF. The CDR3 region has the DNA TGCGCCAGCAGCCAGGAGAAAGGGACTAGCGGGAGGGCCAAGACCCAGTACTTC.